These T cell receptor beta chains were read from a single sample in a study of T cells expressing NK-cell markers. TCRdb reprocessed the 5' RACE reads, keeping one entry per CDR3 protein, no DNA. This table holds 120,000 to 150,000 distinct CDR3 sequences. The sequencing input was blood T cells: a sorted CD56 or NKG2C T cell subset, CD4+ or CD8+ T cells, or bulk PBMC T cells (not recorded which). Receptors were obtained from a man aged 18 to 35 in good health. CDR3s include the opening cysteine and the closing phenylalanine or tryptophan.

TRBV11-2	TRBJ2-1	CASSGGLADNEQFF
TRBV3-1	TRBJ1-6	CASSLRGLGRGSPLHF
TRBV24-1	TRBJ2-1	CATSDYGQFEQFF
TRBV19	TRBJ2-2	CASSTHVSGTNSGELFF
TRBV28	TRBJ2-1	CASDRGWSEQFF
TRBV6-4	TRBJ2-2	CASSDSTRSHTGELFF
TRBV29-1	TRBJ2-2	CSVDGQGATGELFF
TRBV11-1	TRBJ2-7	CASSPPTSGRFLYLSEQYF
TRBV15	TRBJ2-5	CATSRDRGRGETQYF
TRBV30	TRBJ2-7	CAWSQPPEEQYF
TRBV25-1	TRBJ2-1	CASSESAVGNEQFF
TRBV20-1	TRBJ2-3	CSARDLGAGVLDTQYF
TRBV7-3	TRBJ2-1	CASSRLGSDNEQFF
TRBV7-2	TRBJ2-2	CASSFWGSTGELFF
TRBV28	TRBJ2-4	CASSSPGTGVKNIQYF
TRBV3-1	TRBJ2-1	CASSSGLAGGEQFF
TRBV19	TRBJ2-2	CASSIIAKGANTGELFF
TRBV7-9	TRBJ2-5	CASSLEIWPETQYF
TRBV27	TRBJ2-3	CASSLNLGGGADTQYF
TRBV9	TRBJ1-5	CASSVGPNGNQPQHF
TRBV12-3/TRBV12-4	TRBJ2-2	CASSFGVGTGELFF
TRBV27	TRBJ2-3	CASSLFRGIDTQYF
TRBV18	TRBJ2-3	CASSPSLAGGYTDTQYF
TRBV6-5	TRBJ1-1	CASSSSRGGTEAFF
TRBV19	TRBJ2-1	CASSPGLVSYNEQFF
TRBV6-1	TRBJ2-3	CASSLAAGGTDTQYF
TRBV18	TRBJ2-2	CASSPTLREHTGELFF
TRBV30	TRBJ2-5	CAWSVGTSGQETQYF
TRBV10-3	TRBJ2-2	CAISGSDTGELFF
TRBV6-5	TRBJ1-5	CASGWEQPQHF
TRBV7-9	TRBJ2-2	CASRTGATGELFF
TRBV29-1	TRBJ1-3	CSVDAGPGNTIYF
TRBV4-3	TRBJ2-5	CASSQSKGEAETQYF